This entry lists 10 T cell receptor beta chains sequenced from one sample in a study of cytomegalovirus exposure and HLA in healthy donors (TCRdb year 2017). The library was made by the immunoSEQ multiplex PCR assay. A mixture of 60 forward primers for TCR Vbeta segments and 13 reverse primers for TCR Jbeta segments was used in the multiplex PCR. In its TCRdb copy, this immuneACCESS table keeps in-frame sequences only and misses some clones. Where compared with another copy, unresolved V genes explain less than half of these, and the others have no known cause. This sample is represented by around 130,000 clones; around 77% of them were singletons. 0.8% to 0.95% of the sample is in the top ten clones. Source material: PBMCs. Source of these receptors: a woman between 55 and 75 years old in good health and CMV-seronegative.

V usage is TRBV6-5 and J usage is TRBJ1-5; tentatively, D is TRBD1 (6 bases). CDR1 is MNHEY, CDR2 SVGAGI, per germline. The length of the CDR3 is 15 residues. Trimming stripped 5 bases from V and 2 bases from J, with 13 bases between. CDR3 sequence (DNA): TGTGCCAGCAGTCCCCGGGGGGCCGGCAATCAGCCCCAGCATTTT. Protein product: CASSPRGAGNQPQHF.

The J gene is TRBJ2-7, the V gene TRBV27; 7 bases are shared with TRBD1. J lost 13 bases, V lost 5 bases, and 11 bases had no gene match. Germline CDR1 is MNHEY and CDR2 is SMNVEV (reference sequence). The CDR3 is made up of 12 amino acids. This chain's CDR3 is CASSAPGQFSYF. DNA for the CDR3: TGTGCCAGCAGTGCCCCGGGACAGTTTTCTTACTTC.

The rearrangement uses TRBV7-9 and TRBJ2-5; D possibly corresponds to TRBD1 (5 bases). The J call may be incorrect, as the DNA end agrees better with TRBJ2-7. The CDR3 is 13 amino acids. The germline V gene has CDR1 SEHNR and CDR2 FQNEAQ (reference sequence). The CDR3: CASTPGKVYEQYF. CDR3 bases: TGTGCCAGCACTCCAGGGAAGGTCTACGAGCAGTACTTC.

This clone was detected only once. The CDR3 DNA sequence: TGTGCCAGCAGTGGGGAGGGTAGCTTCAGGATCACAGATACGCAGTATTTT. Its protein is CASSGEGSFRITDTQYF. This sequence joins TRBV2 and TRBJ2-3; 7 bases align to TRBD2. Germline-derived CDR1 and CDR2 are SNHLY and FYNNEI. J lost 2 bases, V lost 4 bases, and 12 bases had no gene match. This CDR3 region has 17 residues.

The rearrangement links TRBV19 to TRBJ2-7, with 8 bases matching TRBD1. Germline CDR1 reads LNHDA; CDR2 reads SQIVND (reference sequence). This CDR3 has 15 residues. V trimming: 4 bases; J trimming: 3 bases; junction bases outside the gene matches: 8. CDR3 in DNA: TGTGCCAGTAGTAAGGGTTGGACAGGGAGCTACGAGCAGTACTTC. Translated, it gives CASSKGWTGSYEQYF.

Remarks on this clone: Mismatch with germline at one junction end may stem from a read error. The CDR3 DNA reads TGTGCTAGCAGCTTTTCAGTGGGGGGCCAAGAGACCCAGTACTTC. Translating it yields CASSFSVGGQETQYF. The chain has TRBV7-7 and TRBJ2-5, with D tentatively TRBD2 (6 bases). Germline V gene data show CDR1 as SSHAT and CDR2 as FNYEAQ (reference sequence). This CDR3 spans 15 amino acids.

This chain links TRBV4-1 with TRBJ2-3; tentative D call: TRBD1 (6 bases). The germline gives CDR1 MGHRA, CDR2 YSYEKL. Trimming removed 4 bases from V and 2 bases from J, with 10 bases in between. This CDR3 is 14 amino acids long. DNA of the CDR3: TGCGCCAGCAGCCGGACAGCAAACACAGATACGCAGTATTTT. Amino acid sequence: CASSRTANTDTQYF.

This clone was counted a single time. This chain joins TRBV15 and TRBJ1-5, with TRBD1 as a possible D gene (6 bases). CDR1 LNHNV and CDR2 YYDKDF come from the germline V gene (reference sequence). The CDR3 sequence is 16 residues long. Trimming cost V 1 base and J 7 bases, with 17 bases left between them. CDR3 region: CATSRAGGRQGQPQHF. CDR3 DNA sequence: TGTGCCACCAGCAGAGCTGGGGGAAGGCAGGGGCAGCCCCAGCATTTT. The full variable domain, completed using reference TRBV15 and TRBJ1-5, is DAMVIQNPRYQVTQFGKPVTLSCSQTLNHNVMYWYQQKSSQAPKLLFHYYDKDFNNEADTPDNFQSRRPNTSFCFLDIRSPGLGDTAMYLCATSRAGGRQGQPQHFGDGTRLSIL.

This chain links TRBV19 with TRBJ2-7, with 11 bases that match TRBD2. Germline-derived CDR1 and CDR2 are LNHDA and SQIVND (reference sequence). V lost 3 bases to trimming and J lost 4 bases; unmatched junction nucleotides: 5. This CDR3 is built from 15 residues. This CDR3 is CASSMPGLAAYEQYF. DNA for the CDR3: TGTGCCAGTAGTATGCCGGGACTAGCGGCGTACGAGCAGTACTTC.

The gene calls are TRBV7-8 and TRBJ2-5; maybe TRBD1 (6 bases). This CDR3 has 15 residues. CDR1 and CDR2 from the germline V gene are SGHVS and FQNEAQ. The germline V and J ends were trimmed by 1 base and 5 bases, with 14 bases remaining between them. The CDR3 DNA is TGTGCCAGCAGCTTAGGCAGGGGAACTTATGAGACCCAGTACTTC. It is translated as CASSLGRGTYETQYF.